This T cell receptor (beta chain) originates from a study of T cell responses to AZD1222 COVID-19 vaccine. This CDR3 is 15 amino acids long. V was trimmed by 2 bases and J by 1 base, leaving 10 bases between them. CDR1 is SGHRS and CDR2 is YFSETQ in the germline V gene. The data were produced by immunoSEQ multiplex PCR, yet TCRdb's version contains in-frame clones alone and is incomplete. The sample lists about 70,000 clones, around 90% occurring once. The TCR originated in an adult who received the MenACWY meningococcal vaccine as a control. J is TRBJ2-1 and V is TRBV5-1; perhaps TRBD1 as D (6 bases). The sample consisted of peripheral blood, taken 28 days after the second dose of the MenACWY control vaccine. The CDR3 nucleotides are TGCGCCAGCAGCTTTACCCAGGGGTCCTACAATGAGCAGTTCTTC. It is translated as CASSFTQGSYNEQFF.